This T cell receptor beta chain was sequenced in a study of CD8+CD57+ T cells in acquired aplastic anemia. General study points: Common to patients and controls were 25 to 30 CD8+ CDR3 sequences.

The CDR3 consists of 13 residues. Germline lookup yields CDR1 SGHRS and CDR2 YFSETQ. Between the trimmed V and J ends, which lost 0 bases and 4 bases, there was a span of 5 bases. In its sample, this clonotype was seen many times. The antigen is undetermined. Genomic DNA, the template, was used for profiling of the TCR beta VDJ and CDR3. MiXCR, applied by TCRdb to the reads, yields one record per CDR3 protein. This table has about 190,000 distinct CDR3 sequences, around 50% appearing once. The material sequenced was sorted CD4+, CD8+, or CD8+CD57+ T cells (not recorded which) from PBMCs. The receptor's source is a human donor in good health, serving as a control. The genes are TRBV5-1 and TRBJ2-1; D gene ambiguous. The CDR3 DNA follows: TGCGCCAGCAGCTTGGGGAGTTACAATGAGCAGTTCTTC. This encodes CASSLGSYNEQFF.